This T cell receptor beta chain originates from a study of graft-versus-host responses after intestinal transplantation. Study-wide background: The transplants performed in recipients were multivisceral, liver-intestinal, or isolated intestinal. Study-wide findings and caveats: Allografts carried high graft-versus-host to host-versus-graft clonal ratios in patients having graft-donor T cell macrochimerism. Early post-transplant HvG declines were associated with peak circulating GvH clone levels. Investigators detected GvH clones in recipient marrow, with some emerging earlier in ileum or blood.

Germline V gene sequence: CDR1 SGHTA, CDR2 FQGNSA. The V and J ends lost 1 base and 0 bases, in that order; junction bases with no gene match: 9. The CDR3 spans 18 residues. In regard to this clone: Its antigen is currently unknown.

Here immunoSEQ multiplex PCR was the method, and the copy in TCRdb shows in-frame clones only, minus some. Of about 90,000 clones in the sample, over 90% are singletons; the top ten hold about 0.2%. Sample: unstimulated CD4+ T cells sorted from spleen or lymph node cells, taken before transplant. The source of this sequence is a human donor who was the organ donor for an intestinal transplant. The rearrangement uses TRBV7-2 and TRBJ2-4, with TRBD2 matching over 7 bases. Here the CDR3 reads CASSLVGGSGKAKNIQYF. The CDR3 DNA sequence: TGTGCCAGCAGCTTAGTGGGAGGGTCCGGCAAAGCCAAAAACATTCAGTACTTC.